The 15 T cell receptor beta chains given below trace back to one sample, sequenced in a study of vaccination and CD4 T cells after COVID-19. Sequencing of cultured CD4+ T cell DNA used the Oncomine TCR Beta short-read assay. TCRdb processed the PCR reads anew with MiXCR; each CDR3 protein has one entry. The data hold under 25,000 distinct CDR3 sequences, with 60% observed a single time. The antigens these receptors bind are not known. Treatment in this sample: roughly ten-day PBMC culture with coronavirus spike peptide pools or control peptides (ViraFEST assay). The starting material was CD4+ T cells from blood, cultured in vitro, obtained after SARS-CoV-2 vaccination. These TCRs come from a human donor who received a COVID-19 vaccine.

The V call is TRBV10-3, the J call TRBJ1-1; possible D gene TRBD1, 5 bases. The CDR3 totals 13 residues. Trimming took off 7 bases at V and 1 base at J, with 10 bases between the two ends. In germline, CDR1 is ENHRY, CDR2 SYGVKD. DNA for the CDR3: TGTGCCATCACTAATGGGGGGAACACTGAAGCTTTCTTT. Translated, it gives CAITNGGNTEAFF.

The chain couples TRBV12-3 or TRBV12-4 to TRBJ2-3; D call uncertain. This CDR3 region has 11 residues. V was clipped by 5 bases and J by 5 bases, with 5 bases between them. CDR3 amino acids: CASSILDTQYF. CDR3 DNA: TGTGCCAGCAGTATTCTAGATACGCAGTATTTT.

The V and J genes are TRBV23-1 and TRBJ1-1, with TRBD1 identical over 9 bases. TRBV23-1 falls under the ORF class, with uncertain function. The CDR3 sequence is 17 residues long. J lost 2 bases, V lost 2 bases, and 9 bases had no gene match. The CDR3 DNA is TGCGCCAGCAGTCAACCGGCCGGGACAGGGACCAACACTGAAGCTTTCTTT. Amino acid sequence: CASSQPAGTGTNTEAFF.

In DNA form, the CDR3 reads TGTGCCTGGACACGGACAGGGGACTATGGCTACACCTTC. Protein product: CAWTRTGDYGYTF. This sequence joins TRBV30 and TRBJ1-2, with 9 bases lining up with TRBD1. CDR1 and CDR2 (germline): GTSNPN, SVGIG (reference sequence). The CDR3 totals 13 residues. V was clipped by 4 bases and J by 3 bases; unmatched bases: 3.

The chain is built from TRBV9 and TRBJ2-3; possible D gene TRBD1, 6 bases. Germline V gene lookup returns CDR1 SGDLS and CDR2 YYNGEE. The CDR3 sequence is 16 residues long. Trimming took off 4 bases at V and 8 bases at J, with 23 bases between the two ends. For the CDR3, the DNA is TGTGCCAGCAGCCCGAACCCCGGGACAAGGGAAGGTACGCAGTATTTT. Its translation is CASSPNPGTREGTQYF.

This sequence joins TRBV5-4 and TRBJ2-7, with TRBD1 identical over 9 bases. Germline V lookup: CDR1 SGHNT, CDR2 YYREEE (reference sequence). The CDR3 contains 15 residues. J lost 0 bases, V lost 0 bases, and 1 base had no gene match. Here the CDR3 DNA reads TGTGCCAGCAGCTTGGGACAGGGGGGCTCCTACGAGCAGTACTTC. This codes for CASSLGQGGSYEQYF. The whole variable domain, remainder taken from reference TRBV5-4 and TRBJ2-7, is ETGVTQSPTHLIKTRGQQVTLRCSSQSGHNTVSWYQQALGQGPQFIFQYYREEENGRGNFPPRFSGLQFPNYSSELNVNALELDDSALYLCASSLGQGGSYEQYFGPGTRLTVT.

The J gene is TRBJ2-3, the V gene TRBV4-2; D remains unclear. There are 14 residues in the CDR3. The germline V gene encodes CDR1 LGHNA and CDR2 YNFKEQ. Trimming removed 5 bases at V and 5 bases at J, with 14 bases between. CDR3: CASSLAPAQDTQYF. CDR3 nucleotide sequence: TGTGCCAGCAGCTTAGCCCCGGCCCAAGATACGCAGTATTTT.

The gene calls are TRBV19 and TRBJ1-2, with D possibly TRBD1 on 5 matching bases. CDR1 is LNHDA and CDR2 is SQIVND in the germline V gene (reference sequence). The length of the CDR3 is 16 residues. V was pared by 0 bases and J by 5 bases, with 16 bases between. The chain's CDR3 is CASSIDHVQGAYGYTF. CDR3 in DNA: TGTGCCAGTAGTATAGATCACGTCCAGGGAGCGTATGGCTACACCTTC.

The CDR3 nucleotides are TGCAGTGCTAGTGTCCCAGGGGGCGAGGGTTCTGAAGCTTTCTTT. As protein: CSASVPGGEGSEAFF. The chain joins TRBV20-1 to TRBJ1-1, with 8 bases matching TRBD1. The germline V gene has CDR1 DFQATT and CDR2 SNEGSKA (reference sequence). The V and J ends lost 3 bases and 6 bases, in that order; junction bases with no gene match: 12. The CDR3 has 15 amino acids.

The V call is TRBV4-2, the J call TRBJ1-1, with TRBD1 as a possible D gene (5 bases). This CDR3 region has 13 residues. Germline V gives CDR1 LGHNA, CDR2 YNFKEQ. Trimming stripped 0 bases from V and 11 bases from J, with 13 bases between. CDR3 in amino acids: CASSQDEGSGAFF. DNA of the CDR3: TGTGCCAGCAGCCAAGATGAGGGTTCAGGGGCTTTCTTT.

This clonotype has a handful of counts. The gene calls are TRBV20-1 and TRBJ1-1; D call uncertain. V lost 3 bases to trimming and J lost 8 bases, with 13 bases between them. Germline values: CDR1 DFQATT, CDR2 SNEGSKA (reference sequence). This CDR3 spans 12 amino acids. In nucleotides, the CDR3 is TGCAGTGCTAGTCCCCGGGCCCTCGAAGCTTTCTTT. Its translation is CSASPRALEAFF.

A few counts support this clonotype. The rearrangement uses TRBV19 and TRBJ1-1, with TRBD1 matching 7 bases. Losses at the gene ends were 5 bases for V and 5 bases for J; bases not matched to a gene: 11. The CDR3 extends over 15 amino acids. Germline-derived CDR1 and CDR2 are LNHDA and SQIVND (reference sequence). The CDR3 spells CASSPRQGVRTEAFF. DNA of the CDR3: TGTGCCAGTAGTCCAAGACAGGGCGTTAGGACTGAAGCTTTCTTT.

This clonotype was detected only a few times. The chain joins TRBV30 to TRBJ1-5; unclear D gene. Germline lookup yields CDR1 GTSNPN and CDR2 SVGIG (reference sequence). CDR3 size: 14 residues. The V end was cut by 2 bases, the J end by 5 bases, with 13 bases between. This CDR3 reads CAWSQYVKDQPQHF. The CDR3 DNA reads TGTGCCTGGAGTCAATACGTAAAAGATCAGCCCCAGCATTTT.

This chain connects TRBV7-3 to TRBJ1-5; 11 bases agree with TRBD1. The CDR3 runs to 15 residues. After removal of 2 bases from V and 5 bases from J, the junction contained 2 bases not matched to a gene. Germline V gene data show CDR1 as SGHTA and CDR2 as FQGTGA. The CDR3 sequence is CASSLLDRGHQPQHF. In nucleotides, the CDR3 is TGTGCCAGCAGCTTATTGGACAGGGGGCATCAGCCCCAGCATTTT. The variable domain in full, with the rest retrieved from reference TRBV7-3 and TRBJ1-5, is GAGVSQTPSNKVTEKGKYVELRCDPISGHTALYWYRQSLGQGPEFLIYFQGTGAADDSGLPNDRFFAVRPEGSVSTLKIQRTERGDSAVYLCASSLLDRGHQPQHFGDGTRLSIL.

This clonotype was counted only a few times. The chain has TRBV15 and TRBJ1-5; D may be TRBD1 (6 bases). The V and J ends lost 1 base and 4 bases respectively, with 14 bases between them. Germline V gives CDR1 LNHNV, CDR2 YYDKDF (reference sequence). This CDR3 contains 16 residues. The CDR3 coding sequence is TGTGCCACCAGCAGAGGACAGGTCGGTGGGAATCAGCCCCAGCATTTT. Amino acid sequence: CATSRGQVGGNQPQHF.